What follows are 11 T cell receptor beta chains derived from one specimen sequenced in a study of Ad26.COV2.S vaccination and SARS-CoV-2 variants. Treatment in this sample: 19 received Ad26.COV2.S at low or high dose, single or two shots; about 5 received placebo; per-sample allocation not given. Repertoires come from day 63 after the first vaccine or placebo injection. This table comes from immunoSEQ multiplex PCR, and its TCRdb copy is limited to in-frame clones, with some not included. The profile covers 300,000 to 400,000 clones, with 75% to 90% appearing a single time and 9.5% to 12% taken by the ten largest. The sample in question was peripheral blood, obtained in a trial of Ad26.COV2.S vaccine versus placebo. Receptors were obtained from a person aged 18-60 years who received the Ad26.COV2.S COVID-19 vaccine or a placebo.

The CDR3 region is CASSEAGRGRSPLHF. As DNA, the CDR3 is TGTGCCAGCAGTGAAGCTGGCAGGGGAAGATCACCCCTCCACTTT. This chain connects TRBV6-1 to TRBJ1-6; TRBD1 is a possible D gene (6 bases). The CDR3 runs 15 residues. The V end lost 0 bases, the J end lost 10 bases, and 13 bases lay between the germline ends. The germline CDR1 and CDR2 sequences are MNHNS and SASEGT.

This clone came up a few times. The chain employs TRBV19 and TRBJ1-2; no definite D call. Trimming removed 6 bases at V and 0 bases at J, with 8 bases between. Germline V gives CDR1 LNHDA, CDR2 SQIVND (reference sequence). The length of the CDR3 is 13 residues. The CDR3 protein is CASRLRANYGYTF. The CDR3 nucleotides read TGTGCCAGTAGGTTGAGAGCTAACTATGGCTACACCTTC.

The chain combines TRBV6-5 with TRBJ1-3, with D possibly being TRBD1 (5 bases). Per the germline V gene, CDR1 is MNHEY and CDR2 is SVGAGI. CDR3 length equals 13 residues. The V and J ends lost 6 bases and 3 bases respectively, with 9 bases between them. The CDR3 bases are TGTGCCAGCAGAAGGGACTTTGGAAACACCATATATTTT. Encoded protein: CASRRDFGNTIYF.

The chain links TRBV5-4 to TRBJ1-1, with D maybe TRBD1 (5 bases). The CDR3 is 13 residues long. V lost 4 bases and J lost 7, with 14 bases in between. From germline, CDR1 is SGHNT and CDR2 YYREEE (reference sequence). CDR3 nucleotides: TGTGCCAGCAGCCTGATGGGGGGTATTGAAGCTTTCTTT. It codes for CASSLMGGIEAFF.

The CDR3 protein is CASSFRLASTDTQYF. In nucleotides, the CDR3 is TGTGCCAGCAGCTTTCGACTAGCATCCACAGATACGCAGTATTTT. This chain uses TRBV9 with TRBJ2-3; 7 bases line up with TRBD2. The CDR3 consists of 15 residues. Germline CDR1 is SGDLS and CDR2 is YYNGEE. The trim removed 4 bases at V and 2 bases at J, leaving 7 bases unmatched.

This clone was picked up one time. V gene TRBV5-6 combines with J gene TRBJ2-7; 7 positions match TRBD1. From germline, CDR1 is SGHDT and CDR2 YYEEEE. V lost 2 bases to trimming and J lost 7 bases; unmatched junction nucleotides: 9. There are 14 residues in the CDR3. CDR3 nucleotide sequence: TGTGCCAGCAGCTTACTAGGGGGCAGGGGTGAGCAGTACTTC. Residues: CASSLLGGRGEQYF.

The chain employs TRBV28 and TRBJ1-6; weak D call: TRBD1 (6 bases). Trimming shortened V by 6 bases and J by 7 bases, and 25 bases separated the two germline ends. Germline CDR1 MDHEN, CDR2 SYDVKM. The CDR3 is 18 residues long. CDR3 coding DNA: TGTGCCAGCAGCTTAGAACAGGGCCGAAGGAATGCAAATTCACCCCTCCACTTT. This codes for CASSLEQGRRNANSPLHF.

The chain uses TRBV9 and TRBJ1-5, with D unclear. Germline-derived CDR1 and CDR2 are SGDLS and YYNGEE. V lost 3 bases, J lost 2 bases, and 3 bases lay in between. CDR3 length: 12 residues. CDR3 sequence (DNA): TGTGCCAGCAGCGATGGCAATCAGCCCCAGCATTTT. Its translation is CASSDGNQPQHF.

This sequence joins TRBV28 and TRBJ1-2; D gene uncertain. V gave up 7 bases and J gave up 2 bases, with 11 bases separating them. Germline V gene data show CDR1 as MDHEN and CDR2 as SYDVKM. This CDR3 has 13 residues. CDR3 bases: TGTGCCAGCATCAGAGGAGCGAACTATGGCTACACCTTC. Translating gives CASIRGANYGYTF.

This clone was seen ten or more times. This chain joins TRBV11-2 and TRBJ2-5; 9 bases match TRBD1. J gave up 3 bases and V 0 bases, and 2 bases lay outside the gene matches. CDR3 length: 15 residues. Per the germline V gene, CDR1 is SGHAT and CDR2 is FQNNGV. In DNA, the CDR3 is TGTGCCAGCAGCTTAGAATGGACAGGGGAAGAGACCCAGTACTTC. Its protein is CASSLEWTGEETQYF.

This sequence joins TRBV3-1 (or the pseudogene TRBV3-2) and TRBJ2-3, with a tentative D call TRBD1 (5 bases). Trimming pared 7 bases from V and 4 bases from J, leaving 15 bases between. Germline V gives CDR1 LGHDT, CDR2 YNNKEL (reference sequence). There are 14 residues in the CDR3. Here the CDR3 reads CASTRTSLSDTQYF. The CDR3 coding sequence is TGTGCCAGCACTAGGACAAGCCTGTCAGATACGCAGTATTTT.